These 9 T cell receptor beta chains share one sample of origin, sequenced in a study of T cells in Graves' hyperthyroidism and ophthalmopathy. From RNA transcripts, TCR beta CDR3 regions were amplified. Researchers ran a first-round RT-PCR on the TCR CDR3 using the HTBI primer set. MiXCR, run by TCRdb on the multiplex PCR reads, gives a single entry per CDR3 protein. This sample has almost 600,000 distinct CDR3 sequences; 40% to 55% occur once, and the top ten carry about 8.3%. Sequencing was performed on peripheral blood or thyroid tissue (not recorded which). These TCRs come from a woman younger than 35 with Graves' hyperthyroidism.

To note about this clonotype: One end of the junction varies from germline; a read error may be responsible. V is TRBV5-1 and J is TRBJ1-3; a possible D gene is TRBD1 (5 bases). The CDR3 sequence is 14 residues long. CDR1 is SGHRS and CDR2 is YFSETQ in the germline V gene. The CDR3 DNA reads as TGTGCCAGCAGCTTGAGGGGAACGGGAAACACCATATATTTT. Protein product: CASSLRGTGNTIYF. Full variable domain (missing parts from reference TRBV5-1 and TRBJ1-3): KAGVTQTPRYLIKTRGQQVTLSCSPISGHRSVSWYQQTPGQGLQFLFEYFSETQRNKGNFPGRFSGRQFSNSRSEMNVSTLELGDSALYLCASSLRGTGNTIYFGEGSWLTVV.

On this clonotype: A read error may explain this, as a much larger clone is one base away. The chain joins TRBV24-1 to TRBJ1-2; D unclear. Per the germline V gene, CDR1 is KGHDR and CDR2 is SFDVKD. The CDR3 loop spans 14 amino acids. Trimming stripped 6 bases from V and 2 bases from J, with 12 bases between. The DNA for the CDR3 is TGTGCCACCAGTTTAATGACATCCAACTATGGCTACACCTTC. It is translated as CATSLMTSNYGYTF.

This clonotype was seen many times. The CDR3 spells CASSEPNRDTGELFF. CDR3 nucleotide sequence: TGTGCCAGCAGTGAACCCAACCGAGACACCGGGGAGCTGTTTTTT. This chain connects TRBV25-1 to TRBJ2-2; D not resolved. Per germline, CDR1 MGHDK and CDR2 SYGVNS. The V end was cut by 2 bases, the J end by 3 bases, with 10 bases between. CDR3 length: 15 amino acids.

This clonotype occurred many times. CDR3 DNA: TGTGCCAGCAGCTTTGGGCTGTCGAACTACGAGCAGTACTTC. As protein: CASSFGLSNYEQYF. This chain connects TRBV5-6 to TRBJ2-7; D not resolved. The ends were cut back, 2 bases at V and 3 bases at J, with 12 bases in the middle. The CDR3 length is 14 residues. CDR1 and CDR2 from the germline V gene are SGHDT and YYEEEE.

This clonotype has a count of ten or more. The rearrangement uses TRBV9 and TRBJ1-1; TRBD1 might be the D (6 bases). From germline, CDR1 is SGDLS and CDR2 YYNGEE. V lost 4 bases, J lost 1 base, and 14 bases lay in between. There are 15 residues in the CDR3. CDR3 loop: CASSPEGGPNTEAFF. CDR3 nucleotides: TGTGCCAGCAGCCCCGAGGGGGGGCCGAACACTGAAGCTTTCTTT.

The V gene is TRBV30, the J gene TRBJ2-2; D possibly corresponds to TRBD2 (5 bases). Germline V CDR1 and CDR2: GTSNPN, SVGIG (reference sequence). V was trimmed by 2 bases and J by 0 bases, leaving 7 bases between them. This CDR3 comprises 14 residues. CDR3 coding DNA: TGTGCCTGGAGTCGCGGGCCGAACACCGGGGAGCTGTTTTTT. Encoded protein: CAWSRGPNTGELFF.

This clonotype was seen repeatedly, ten times or more. This chain connects TRBV6-1 to TRBJ2-5; 9 bases agree with TRBD1. The germline CDR1 and CDR2 sequences are MNHNS and SASEGT. V was pared by 4 bases and J by 5 bases, with 14 bases of the junction left unmatched. The CDR3 consists of 17 residues. DNA of the CDR3: TGTGCCAGCAGTGCCTACACCGGGACAGGGAAGGAGGAGACCCAGTACTTC. This codes for CASSAYTGTGKEETQYF.

This clonotype was seen at least ten times. This rearrangement joins TRBV7-3 to TRBJ2-7, with TRBD1 identical over 12 bases. CDR3 size: 17 residues. V shed 0 bases and J 4 bases; nucleotides not matched to a gene: 7. Germline-derived CDR1 and CDR2 are SGHTA and FQGTGA. CDR3 sequence reads: CASSLTGGTGGYYEQYF. CDR3 bases: TGTGCCAGCAGCTTAACGGGCGGGACAGGGGGCTATTACGAGCAGTACTTC.

The chain has TRBV7-9 and TRBJ2-7, with 9 bases fitting TRBD1. Losses at the gene ends were 1 base for V and 3 bases for J; bases not matched to a gene: 7. Germline V lookup: CDR1 SEHNR, CDR2 FQNEAQ (reference sequence). This CDR3 comprises 16 residues. In nucleotides, the CDR3 is TGTGCCAGCAGCTTAGTAGGGGACAGGGTTGGCTACGAGCAGTACTTC. It yields the protein CASSLVGDRVGYEQYF.